This is a list of T cell receptor beta chains from one sample in a study of multiple sclerosis patients with progressive multifocal leukoencephalopathy. The data were produced by immunoSEQ multiplex PCR, yet TCRdb's version contains in-frame clones alone and is incomplete. The repertoire holds 25,000 to 30,000 clones, with about 88% as singletons. What was sequenced was PBMCs. Receptor source: a human donor with multiple sclerosis. Both conserved end residues are part of each CDR3. The D gene is left open where the match is weak. A clone size is listed for some rows: how often the clone was seen (once, few, many), or a class if it is expanded.

j_call clone_size v_call d_call cdr3_aa cdr3_nt
TRBJ2-5 NA TRBV7-6 NA CASSLSWGAETQYF TGTGCCAGCAGCTTAAGCTGGGGGGCCGAGACCCAGTACTTC
TRBJ2-5 NA TRBV18 NA CASSPPDVGRKTQYF TGTGCCAGCTCACCACCGGATGTGGGGAGAAAGACCCAGTACTTC
TRBJ2-3 NA TRBV19 TRBD1 CASSIGQGIRTDTQYF TGTGCCAGTAGTATAGGACAGGGTATTAGAACAGATACGCAGTATTTT
TRBJ1-1 few TRBV11-2 TRBD1 CASSLDRGRTEAFF TGTGCCAGCAGCTTGGACAGGGGACGAACTGAAGCTTTCTTT
TRBJ2-2 NA TRBV19 NA CASSIAQLVTGELFF TGTGCCAGTAGTATCGCACAGCTGGTCACCGGGGAGCTGTTTTTT
TRBJ1-3 NA TRBV30 NA CAWSGGTGNTIYF TGTGCCTGGAGTGGGGGTACTGGAAACACCATATATTTT
TRBJ1-5 NA TRBV5-6 TRBD1 CASSSTTGVPQQPQHF TGTGCCAGCAGCTCAACTACAGGGGTCCCCCAACAGCCCCAGCATTTT
TRBJ1-1 once TRBV2 NA CATRSRPNSPNTEAFF TGTGCCACACGCTCGCGGCCGAACAGTCCGAACACTGAAGCTTTCTTT
TRBJ2-7 NA TRBV7-2 NA CASSSTGHLYEQYF TGTGCCAGCAGCTCAACGGGACACCTCTACGAGCAGTACTTC
TRBJ1-4 NA TRBV4-2 NA CASSQVSGNEKLFF TGTGCCAGCAGCCAAGTTTCAGGGAATGAAAAACTGTTTTTT
TRBJ1-1 NA TRBV19 NA CASTARAYTEAFF TGTGCCAGTACCGCTCGGGCCTACACTGAAGCTTTCTTT
TRBJ2-7 NA TRBV7-3 NA CASSLRKADFYEQYF TGTGCCAGCAGCTTAAGGAAGGCAGATTTCTACGAGCAGTACTTC
TRBJ1-1 NA TRBV28 NA CASSRGHPEAFF TGTGCCAGCAGTCGGGGACACCCCGAAGCTTTCTTT
TRBJ1-6 NA TRBV15 NA CATSRDPGYQGGGNSPLHF TGTGCCACCAGCAGAGATCCGGGGTATCAGGGCGGAGGTAATTCACCCCTCCACTTT
TRBJ1-2 NA TRBV18 NA CASSYSPNYGYTF TGTGCCAGCTCTTACAGCCCCAACTATGGCTACACCTTC
TRBJ1-3 NA TRBV9 NA CASSVARGTSGNTIYF TGTGCCAGCAGCGTAGCTCGGGGAACCTCTGGAAACACCATATATTTT
TRBJ2-5 NA TRBV6-4 TRBD2 CASSEASGGQETQYF TGTGCCAGCAGTGAGGCTAGCGGGGGACAAGAGACCCAGTACTTC
TRBJ1-3 NA TRBV19 NA CATRDNQNTIYF TGTGCCACCCGGGACAACCAAAACACCATATATTTT
TRBJ2-7 few TRBV27 NA CASSLYGRGDYEQYF TGTGCCAGCAGTTTATACGGCAGGGGGGACTACGAGCAGTACTTC
TRBJ2-2 NA TRBV10-3 NA CAISESNGNTGELFF TGTGCCATCAGTGAGTCGAACGGAAACACCGGGGAGCTGTTTTTT
TRBJ2-5 NA TRBV4-2 NA CASSRPIAGIETQYF TGTGCCAGCAGCCGCCCAATCGCAGGAATTGAGACCCAGTACTTC
TRBJ2-3 NA TRBV7-8 TRBD2 CASSFPTSAGTDTQYF TGTGCCAGCAGCTTTCCGACTAGCGCTGGCACAGATACGCAGTATTTT
TRBJ1-1 few TRBV25-1 NA CASRGQMNTEAFF TGTGCCAGCAGAGGCCAGATGAACACTGAAGCTTTCTTT
TRBJ1-5 once TRBV7-2 TRBD1 CASSLAGQGARQPQHF TGTGCCAGCAGCTTGGCGGGACAGGGGGCACGGCAGCCCCAGCATTTT
TRBJ2-2 NA TRBV7-9 NA CASSWHMSSAGELFF TGTGCCAGCAGCTGGCACATGTCGTCCGCCGGGGAGCTGTTTTTT
TRBJ2-2 few TRBV6-4 TRBD1 CASSDSTGDTGELFF TGTGCCAGCAGTGACTCGACAGGGGACACCGGGGAGCTGTTTTTT
TRBJ2-7 once TRBV6-6 NA CASSKGSYEQYF TGTGCCAGCAGTAAGGGCTCCTACGAGCAGTACTTC
TRBJ1-3 NA TRBV5-5 NA CASSLAWDSGNTIYF TGTGCCAGCAGCCTGGCATGGGACTCTGGAAACACCATATATTTT
TRBJ2-7 few TRBV6-1 NA CASTKTGGQEYF TGTGCCAGCACAAAAACGGGGGGCCAGGAGTACTTC
TRBJ1-5 NA TRBV7-9 NA CASSLVGTEDQPQHF TGTGCCAGCAGCTTAGTGGGGACTGAGGATCAGCCCCAGCATTTT
TRBJ2-3 NA TRBV6-4 TRBD2 CASSDSVAGGGTDTQYF TGTGCCAGCAGTGACTCGGTCGCGGGGGGGGGCACAGATACGCAGTATTTT
TRBJ1-4 NA TRBV7-2 NA CASSNTELGKLFF TGTGCCAGCAGCAACACCGAACTGGGAAAACTGTTTTTT
TRBJ1-1 few TRBV19 TRBD1 CASSSRTGRTEAFF TGTGCCAGTAGTTCCCGGACAGGGCGCACTGAAGCTTTCTTT
TRBJ1-2 NA TRBV18 NA CASSPRGSQSYGYTF TGTGCCAGCTCACCACGAGGGTCACAGTCCTATGGCTACACCTTC
TRBJ2-7 NA TRBV4-1 NA CASSQVYGGFERAYEQYF TGCGCCAGCAGCCAAGTATACGGGGGTTTTGAAAGGGCCTACGAGCAGTACTTC
TRBJ2-5 NA TRBV11-2 NA CASSFGGSQETQYF TGTGCCAGCAGCTTTGGGGGAAGCCAAGAGACCCAGTACTTC
TRBJ2-3 NA TRBV4-1 NA CASGLSRLEGDTQYF TGCGCCAGCGGCCTATCGCGCCTGGAGGGAGATACGCAGTATTTT
TRBJ2-7 NA TRBV18 NA CASSTGGSYEQYF TGTGCCAGCTCCACCGGCGGTTCCTACGAGCAGTACTTC
TRBJ2-2 NA TRBV28 TRBD1 CASATGGSFAGELFF TGTGCCAGCGCGACAGGGGGCAGTTTCGCCGGGGAGCTGTTTTTT
TRBJ2-3 once TRBV6-4 TRBD2 CASSEGGGTDTQYF TGTGCCAGCAGTGAGGGGGGGGGTACAGATACGCAGTATTTT
TRBJ2-7 NA TRBV19 NA CASSKMGGGPTYEQYF TGTGCCAGTAGTAAAATGGGAGGGGGTCCGACCTACGAGCAGTACTTC
TRBJ1-5 NA TRBV27 TRBD1 CASSQDRERQPQHF TGTGCCAGCAGCCAAGACAGGGAGCGTCAGCCCCAGCATTTT
TRBJ1-6 NA TRBV30 NA CAWRGGNSPLHF TGTGCCTGGAGGGGAGGAAATTCACCCCTCCACTTT
TRBJ1-4 few TRBV27 TRBD1 CASSSGTGWGEKLFF TGTGCCAGCAGTTCCGGGACAGGTTGGGGGGAAAAACTGTTTTTT
TRBJ1-6 NA TRBV5-1 NA CASSWGDNSPLHF TGCGCCAGCAGCTGGGGTGATAATTCACCCCTCCACTTT
TRBJ2-7 NA TRBV5-1 NA CASSLRVNEGATYEQYF TGCGCCAGCAGCTTGCGTGTGAATGAGGGAGCCACCTACGAGCAGTACTTC
TRBJ2-1 NA TRBV6-5 TRBD1 CASSSAGTGRRYEQFF TGTGCCAGCAGTTCGGCCGGGACAGGGAGAAGATATGAGCAGTTCTTC
TRBJ2-2 NA TRBV6-1 TRBD1 CASRTGGFTGELFF TGTGCCAGCAGGACAGGGGGATTCACCGGGGAGCTGTTTTTT
TRBJ2-5 NA TRBV5-4 TRBD2 CASSLALAGQETQYF TGTGCCAGCAGCTTGGCCCTAGCGGGGCAAGAGACCCAGTACTTC
TRBJ2-7 NA TRBV28 NA CASSPTTREFYEQYF TGTGCCAGCAGCCCGACCACCCGGGAATTCTACGAGCAGTACTTC
TRBJ1-1 NA TRBV6-6 NA CASSYSADLNTEAFF TGTGCCAGCAGTTACTCGGCGGACTTGAACACTGAAGCTTTCTTT
TRBJ1-5 NA TRBV28 NA CASRATGFQHF TGTGCCAGCAGAGCAACCGGGTTCCAGCATTTT
TRBJ1-2 NA TRBV28 NA CASSRYGYTF TGTGCCAGCAGTCGGTATGGCTACACCTTC
TRBJ1-1 once TRBV7-8 NA CASSLGYNTEAFF TGTGCCAGCAGCTTAGGCTATAACACTGAAGCTTTCTTT
TRBJ1-4 NA TRBV9 NA CASSVARGKTNEKLFF TGTGCCAGCAGCGTAGCCAGGGGTAAAACTAATGAAAAACTGTTTTTT